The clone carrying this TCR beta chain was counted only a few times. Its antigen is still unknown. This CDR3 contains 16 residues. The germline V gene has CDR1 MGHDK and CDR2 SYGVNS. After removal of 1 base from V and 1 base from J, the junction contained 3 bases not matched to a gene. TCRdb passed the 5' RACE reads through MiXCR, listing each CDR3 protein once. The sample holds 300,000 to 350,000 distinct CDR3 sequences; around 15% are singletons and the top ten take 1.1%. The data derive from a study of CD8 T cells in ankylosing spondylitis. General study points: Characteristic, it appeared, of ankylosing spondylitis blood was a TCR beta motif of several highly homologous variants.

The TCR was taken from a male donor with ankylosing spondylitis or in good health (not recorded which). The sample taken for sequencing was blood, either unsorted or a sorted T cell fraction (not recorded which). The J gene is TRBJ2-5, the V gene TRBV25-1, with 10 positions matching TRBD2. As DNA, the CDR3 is TGTGCCAGCAGTGAATTGTCTAGCGGGGGCCAAGAGACCCAGTACTTC. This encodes CASSELSSGGQETQYF.